The next 16 T cell receptor beta chains were all read from a single sample in a study of cytomegalovirus exposure and HLA in healthy donors (dated by TCRdb to about 2017). The library was obtained by the immunoSEQ multiplex PCR assay. For the multiplex PCR, a mixture combining 60 forward primers for TCR Vbeta segments and 13 reverse primers for TCR Jbeta segments was used. Entries here come from immuneACCESS through TCRdb and include only in-frame sequences with V and J called. Some clones fail to appear in such tables; in the studies checked, an unresolved V gene covers under half of the shortfall, and the cause of the remainder is unknown. The sample's table lists a count of about 40,000 clones. The ten largest clones capture approximately 8.4% of the sample. Sequenced sample: PBMCs. Receptors originate from a man aged 35-49 years in good health and CMV-seropositive.

The rearrangement uses TRBV6-1 and TRBJ2-3; TRBD1 aligns across 7 bases. This CDR3 has 11 residues. J lost 10 bases, V lost 10 bases, and 8 bases had no gene match. CDR1 MNHNS and CDR2 SASEGT come from the germline V gene. CDR3 DNA sequence: TGTGCCATCACCGAGGGGGCGCCGCAGTATTTT. Translated: CAITEGAPQYF.

V usage is TRBV2 and J usage is TRBJ1-1; D is possibly TRBD1 (5 bases). The CDR3 spans 13 residues. V lost 10 bases, J lost 1 base, and 13 bases lay in between. Germline CDR1 SNHLY, CDR2 FYNNEI. The DNA of the CDR3 is TGTGCCATTAAGGGCGACAGGAACACTGAAGCTTTCTTT. It yields the protein CAIKGDRNTEAFF.

The V gene is TRBV15, the J gene TRBJ2-7; maybe TRBD2 (5 bases). Per germline, CDR1 LNHNV and CDR2 YYDKDF (reference sequence). With 0 bases removed from V and 4 bases from J, the gap between germline ends came to 13 bases. The CDR3 contains 15 residues. The chain's CDR3 is CATSRDPIIAYEQYF. The CDR3 DNA reads TGTGCCACCAGCAGAGACCCGATCATAGCGTACGAGCAGTACTTC.

The chain employs TRBV30 and TRBJ2-1, with D uncertain. The V end lost 2 bases, the J end lost 11 bases, and 10 bases lay between the germline ends. The CDR3 consists of 11 residues. Germline-derived CDR1 and CDR2 are GTSNPN and SVGIG (reference sequence). CDR3 bases: TGTGCCTGGAGTTCCCGCGATAAGCAGTTCTTC. Translated: CAWSSRDKQFF. Full variable domain (rest looked up from reference TRBV30 and TRBJ2-1): SQTIHQWPATLVQPVGSPLSLECTVEGTSNPNLYWYRQAAGRGLQLLFYSVGIGQISSEVPQNLSASRPQDRQFILSSKKLLLSDSGFYLCAWSSRDKQFFGPGTRLTVL.

The V and J genes are TRBV5-1 and TRBJ2-3, with TRBD2 identical over 9 bases. J gave up 7 bases and V 3 bases, and 9 bases lay outside the gene matches. CDR3 length: 15 residues. Germline values: CDR1 SGHRS, CDR2 YFSETQ. The CDR3 DNA reads TGCGCCAGCAGCTCGACTAGCGGAGGGGGAAATACGCAGTATTTT. Amino acids: CASSSTSGGGNTQYF.

The chain couples TRBV10-2 to TRBJ2-7; 7 bases match TRBD2. V gave up 5 bases and J gave up 2 bases; unmatched junction bases: 3. The CDR3 runs to 13 residues. Germline V lookup: CDR1 WSHSY, CDR2 SAAADI. CDR3 nucleotides: TGCGCCAGCAGTCCTAGCGGTACCTACGAGCAGTACTTC. This gives the protein CASSPSGTYEQYF.

This chain links TRBV6-5 with TRBJ2-3; a weak D match, TRBD2 (5 bases). V lost 6 bases and J lost 6, with 13 bases in between. This CDR3 is 13 amino acids long. Looked up from germline, CDR1 is MNHEY and CDR2 is SVGAGI. The CDR3 loop is CASSPGGRDTQYF. CDR3 sequence (DNA): TGTGCCAGCAGCCCCGGAGGAAGGGATACGCAGTATTTT.

This chain connects TRBV10-1 to TRBJ2-3; TRBD2 might be the D (7 bases). V lost 8 bases to trimming and J lost 5 bases, with 17 bases between them. The CDR3 has 14 amino acids. Germline V gives CDR1 WNHNN, CDR2 SYGVQD (reference sequence). CDR3 in amino acids: CASQSRGGQDTQYF. For the CDR3, the DNA is TGCGCCAGCCAATCGAGGGGGGGGCAAGATACGCAGTATTTT.

The chain has TRBV27 and TRBJ1-1, with D perhaps matching TRBD1 (5 bases). The CDR3 covers 14 residues. Germline CDR1 MNHEY, CDR2 SMNVEV (reference sequence). V was pared by 6 bases and J by 4 bases, with 15 bases between. The CDR3 bases are TGTGCCAGCAGCGCGCCAGGGCTCGGCACTGAAGCTTTCTTT. Translation gives CASSAPGLGTEAFF.

This chain links TRBV21-1 with TRBJ2-1; TRBD2, the D gene given by the table, was not confirmed from the DNA. TRBV21-1 represents a pseudogene. The CDR3 sequence is 15 residues long. CDR3: CASSPRGAGNNEQFF. As DNA, the CDR3 is TGTGCCAGCAGCCCACGGGGGGCGGGAAATAATGAGCAGTTCTTC.

The chain carries TRBV5-6 and TRBJ1-1; TRBD1 aligns across 10 bases. V trimming: 3 bases; J trimming: 10 bases; junction bases outside the gene matches: 9. The germline gives CDR1 SGHDT, CDR2 YYEEEE. The CDR3 spans 14 residues. The CDR3 spells CASSWGETGGRAFF. The CDR3 bases are TGTGCCAGCAGCTGGGGGGAGACAGGGGGCAGAGCTTTCTTT. Drawing the rest from reference TRBV5-6 and TRBJ1-1, the complete variable domain is DAGVTQSPTHLIKTRGQQVTLRCSPKSGHDTVSWYQQALGQGPQFIFQYYEEEERQRGNFPDRFSGHQFPNYSSELNVNALLLGDSALYLCASSWGETGGRAFFGQGTRLTVV.

V gene TRBV18 combines with J gene TRBJ2-3, with 8 bases that match TRBD2. Germline V CDR1 and CDR2: KGHSH, LQKENI. There are 17 residues in the CDR3. V lost 0 bases to trimming and J lost 4 bases; unmatched junction nucleotides: 9. CDR3 in DNA: TGTGCCAGCTCACCACCGGCCGGGACTAGTCGGGCAGATACGCAGTATTTT. As protein: CASSPPAGTSRADTQYF.

Regarding this clone: One end of the junction is discordant with germline, which a read error may explain. The rearrangement joins TRBV5-4 to TRBJ2-1, with 13 bases matching TRBD2. Germline CDR1 and CDR2: SGHNT and YYREEE (reference sequence). The CDR3 sequence is 16 residues long. CDR3 region: CASSLAGLAGVNGQFF. The CDR3 DNA is TGTGCCAGCAGCTTGGCAGGACTAGCGGGAGTAAATGGGCAGTTCTTC.

The genes are TRBV19 and TRBJ1-2; 10 positions match TRBD1. The J segment lost 4 bases and the V segment lost 5 bases, leaving 4 bases of the junction unmatched. The CDR3 runs to 14 residues. Looked up from germline, CDR1 is LNHDA and CDR2 is SQIVND (reference sequence). CDR3 loop: CASSADRGTYGYTF. CDR3 in DNA: TGTGCCAGTAGTGCGGACAGGGGGACCTATGGCTACACCTTC. Full variable domain (remainder filled in from reference TRBV19 and TRBJ1-2): DGGITQSPKYLFRKEGQNVTLSCEQNLNHDAMYWYRQDPGQGLRLIYYSQIVNDFQKGDIAEGYSVSREKKESFPLTVTSAQKNPTAFYLCASSADRGTYGYTFGSGTRLTVV.

The J gene is TRBJ2-7, the V gene TRBV2; possible D gene TRBD2, 6 bases. The CDR3 totals 15 residues. CDR1 is SNHLY and CDR2 is FYNNEI in the germline V gene. The V end was cut by 6 bases, the J end by 5 bases, with 20 bases between. The CDR3 DNA is TGTGCCAGCAGGGCTTTGGAGGGAGGTAGCGACGAGCAGTACTTC. As protein: CASRALEGGSDEQYF.

The chain couples TRBV30 to TRBJ1-5; the D is unclear. The CDR3 covers 14 residues. Germline lookup yields CDR1 GTSNPN and CDR2 SVGIG (reference sequence). V lost 4 bases, J lost 6 bases, and 16 bases lay in between. This CDR3 is CAWNVGPAGQPQHF. The CDR3 coding sequence is TGTGCCTGGAATGTAGGGCCAGCGGGTCAGCCCCAGCATTTT.